One sample yielded the 30 T cell receptor beta chains listed below, sequenced in a study of cytomegalovirus exposure and HLA in healthy donors. Amplification used 60 Vbeta primers and 13 Jbeta primers. This table comes from immunoSEQ multiplex PCR, and its TCRdb copy is limited to in-frame clones, with some not included. The table includes roughly 150,000 clones, over 80% detected once. The sample taken for sequencing was PBMCs. The origin of the receptors is a girl aged 10-17 years in good health and CMV-seropositive.

J is TRBJ2-2 and V is TRBV7-6; 11 positions match TRBD2. CDR1 and CDR2 from the germline V gene are SGHVS and FNYEAQ. CDR3 length: 16 amino acids. V shed 5 bases and J 4 bases; nucleotides not matched to a gene: 6. The CDR3 DNA follows: TGTGCCAGCAGCCTCATAGCGGGGGGGACCACCGGGGAGCTGTTTTTT. It encodes CASSLIAGGTTGELFF. Complete variable domain (other parts from reference TRBV7-6 and TRBJ2-2): GAGVSQSPRYKVTKRGQDVALRCDPISGHVSLYWYRQALGQGPEFLTYFNYEAQQDKSGLPNDRFSAERPEGSISTLTIQRTEQRDSAMYRCASSLIAGGTTGELFFGEGSRLTVL.

The sample holds one count of this clone. V and J are TRBV28 and TRBJ2-7, with 9 bases that match TRBD1. The germline V gene has CDR1 MDHEN and CDR2 SYDVKM. The CDR3 has 15 amino acids. V lost 6 bases to trimming and J lost 3 bases; unmatched junction nucleotides: 9. The CDR3 region has the DNA TGTGCCAGCAGACCTCCCGGGACAGGGCTCTACGAGCAGTACTTC. Translating it yields CASRPPGTGLYEQYF. The full variable domain, its missing parts supplied by reference TRBV28 and TRBJ2-7, is DVKVTQSSRYLVKRTGEKVFLECVQDMDHENMFWYRQDPGLGLRLIYFSYDVKMKEKGDIPEGYSVSREKKERFSLILESASTNQTSMYLCASRPPGTGLYEQYFGPGTRLTVT.

This clone came up once. J is TRBJ2-5 and V is TRBV10-2; 9 bases are shared with TRBD1. Per germline, CDR1 WSHSY and CDR2 SAAADI. This CDR3 has 15 amino acids. V trimming: 3 bases; J trimming: 4 bases; junction bases outside the gene matches: 6. CDR3 amino acids: CASSEVTGGGETQYF. DNA for the CDR3: TGCGCCAGCAGTGAAGTTACAGGGGGCGGAGAGACCCAGTACTTC.

This clone was seen a few times. V usage is TRBV27 and J usage is TRBJ2-7; 14 bases line up with TRBD2. After removal of 5 bases from V and 7 bases from J, the junction contained 10 bases not matched to a gene. The length of the CDR3 is 16 residues. Germline V gene sequence: CDR1 MNHEY, CDR2 SMNVEV (reference sequence). Here the CDR3 reads CASSPGTSGRFREQYF. CDR3 nucleotide sequence: TGTGCCAGCAGTCCCGGGACTAGCGGGAGATTCCGGGAGCAGTACTTC.

The CDR3 region is CATSGGALGEQFF. DNA of the CDR3: TGTGCCACCAGCGGGGGGGCCCTCGGGGAGCAGTTCTTC. The genes are TRBV15 and TRBJ2-1; tentative D call: TRBD2 (7 bases). Between the trimmed V and J ends, which lost 5 bases and 10 bases, there was a span of 15 bases. The CDR3 extends over 13 amino acids. Germline CDR1 is LNHNV and CDR2 is YYDKDF (reference sequence).

This clone showed up just a few times. The V and J genes are TRBV7-2 and TRBJ2-4, with 9 bases that match TRBD2. The J segment lost 1 base and the V segment lost 5 bases, leaving 12 bases of the junction unmatched. The germline CDR1 and CDR2 sequences are SGHTA and FQGNSA. There are 18 residues in the CDR3. DNA of the CDR3: TGTGCCAGCAGCAATAGCGGGAGCGCTATTTTCGCCAAAAACATTCAGTACTTC. Protein product: CASSNSGSAIFAKNIQYF.

The CDR3 loop reads CASSVEGGSGNTIYF. The CDR3 DNA sequence: TGTGCCAGCAGCGTAGAAGGGGGATCTGGAAACACCATATATTTT. This chain uses TRBV9 with TRBJ1-3; weak D call: TRBD1 (6 bases). Trimming stripped 0 bases from V and 1 base from J, with 8 bases between. This CDR3 has 15 amino acids. CDR1 and CDR2 (germline): SGDLS, YYNGEE.

The V and J genes are TRBV5-1 and TRBJ1-2, with a tentative D call TRBD1 (6 bases). CDR1 is SGHRS and CDR2 is YFSETQ in the germline V gene. The CDR3 sequence is 14 residues long. The germline V and J ends were trimmed by 4 bases and 3 bases, with 13 bases remaining between them. CDR3 sequence (DNA): TGCGCCAGCAGCGCGGGGGGCGCCGACTATGGCTACACCTTC. It is translated as CASSAGGADYGYTF.

V is TRBV29-1 and J is TRBJ2-5, with 12 bases matching TRBD2. The germline gives CDR1 SQVTM, CDR2 ANQGSEA. V was pared by 6 bases and J by 5 bases, with 10 bases of the junction left unmatched. The CDR3 has 15 amino acids. CDR3 loop: CSVGTSGRTLETQYF. The CDR3 coding sequence is TGCAGCGTGGGGACTAGCGGGCGAACTTTGGAGACCCAGTACTTC.

The chain combines TRBV28 with TRBJ2-4, with 8 bases identical to TRBD1. CDR1 is MDHEN, CDR2 SYDVKM, per germline. The CDR3 has 19 amino acids. The V gene end was trimmed by 3 bases and the J gene end by 2 bases; junction bases not matched to a gene: 15. The CDR3 protein is CASSFQGARISQTKNIQYF. The CDR3 DNA is TGTGCCAGCAGTTTTCAGGGGGCGCGTATTTCACAAACCAAAAACATTCAGTACTTC.

V gene TRBV28 combines with J gene TRBJ1-5, with D hard to call. Trimming pared 3 bases from V and 7 bases from J, leaving 4 bases between. The germline V gene encodes CDR1 MDHEN and CDR2 SYDVKM. The CDR3 has 11 residues. CDR3 in amino acids: CASSLGQPQHF. Written as DNA, the CDR3 is TGTGCCAGCAGTTTGGGCCAGCCCCAGCATTTT.

The chain couples TRBV18 to TRBJ1-1, with D perhaps TRBD1 (6 bases). Between the trimmed V and J ends, which lost 3 bases and 4 bases, there was a span of 18 bases. The CDR3 runs 16 residues. The germline gives CDR1 KGHSH, CDR2 LQKENI. DNA for the CDR3: TGTGCCAGCTCACCGTCGACAGGTCACCGCGTCACTGAAGCTTTCTTT. This translates into CASSPSTGHRVTEAFF.

Worth noting for this clone: Compared with germline, one end of the junction differs, possibly owing to a read error. The chain employs TRBV7-9 and TRBJ1-1, with 8 bases fitting TRBD1. CDR1 and CDR2 (germline): SEHNR, FQNEAQ (reference sequence). There are 17 residues in the CDR3. CDR3 nucleotides: TGTTCCAGCACCTCGTTCAGGGGGCAAGTGTGGAACACTGAAGCTTTCTTT. Translating gives CSSTSFRGQVWNTEAFF.

The rearrangement joins TRBV4-1 to TRBJ2-5, with TRBD2 identical over 12 bases. This CDR3 comprises 17 residues. From germline, CDR1 is MGHRA and CDR2 YSYEKL. Trimming cost V 2 bases and J 2 bases; bases outside gene matches: 6. CDR3: CASSQRSSGRGQETQYF. As DNA, the CDR3 is TGCGCCAGCAGCCAACGGTCTAGCGGGAGGGGACAAGAGACCCAGTACTTC.

Concerning this clone itself: The sample carries other DNA sequences with the same CDR3. The rearrangement uses TRBV7-9 and TRBJ1-1; TRBD1 is a possible D gene (5 bases). Germline assignment: CDR1 SEHNR and CDR2 FQNEAQ (reference sequence). The CDR3 is 14 amino acids. V lost 0 bases, J lost 4 bases, and 9 bases lay in between. CDR3 protein: CASSLAGGSTEAFF. Written as DNA, the CDR3 is TGTGCCAGCAGCTTAGCGGGGGGTAGCACTGAAGCTTTCTTT.

The rearrangement links TRBV27 to TRBJ2-3; D might be TRBD1 (6 bases). The V and J ends lost 8 bases and 0 bases respectively, with 15 bases between them. The germline gives CDR1 MNHEY, CDR2 SMNVEV (reference sequence). This CDR3 contains 15 residues. CDR3: CASRPNRASTDTQYF. CDR3 DNA sequence: TGTGCCAGCCGACCCAACAGGGCTAGCACAGATACGCAGTATTTT.

CDR3 sequence: CASSLPRTYSNQPQHF. In DNA form, the CDR3 reads TGTGCCAGCAGTTTGCCCAGGACTTATAGCAATCAGCCCCAGCATTTT. The gene calls are TRBV28 and TRBJ1-5; D uncertain. The ends were cut back, 3 bases at V and 0 bases at J, with 12 bases in the middle. The CDR3 loop spans 16 amino acids. Germline-derived CDR1 and CDR2 are MDHEN and SYDVKM.

The CDR3 here is CASSFLRGSGELFF. The CDR3 DNA sequence: TGTGCCAGCAGCTTCTTAAGGGGGTCCGGGGAGCTGTTTTTT. The chain recombines TRBV7-3 with TRBJ2-2; D possibly corresponds to TRBD1 (6 bases). The V gene lost 3 bases and the J gene lost 6 bases, with 11 bases spanning the gap. CDR3 length: 14 residues. Germline assignment: CDR1 SGHTA and CDR2 FQGTGA.

The chain joins TRBV30 to TRBJ2-2; weak D call: TRBD2 (7 bases). Trimming left V 3 bases short and J 4 bases short, with 12 bases between. The V gene's germline CDR1 is GTSNPN and CDR2 SVGIG (reference sequence). CDR3 length equals 14 residues. The CDR3 loop reads CAWRRGATTGELFF. The CDR3 coding sequence is TGTGCCTGGAGACGGGGGGCCACCACCGGGGAGCTGTTTTTT.

The gene calls are TRBV6-1 and TRBJ2-5; 7 positions agree with TRBD1. The DNA end is a closer match to TRBJ2-7, so the J assignment may be wrong. The CDR3 has 14 amino acids. Germline CDR1 MNHNS, CDR2 SASEGT. CDR3 bases: TGTGCCAGCAGTACGACAGGGAGTCCCTACGAGCAGTACTTC. Amino acid sequence: CASSTTGSPYEQYF.

The V call is TRBV5-6, the J call TRBJ1-3; 8 bases align to TRBD1. Looked up from germline, CDR1 is SGHDT and CDR2 is YYEEEE. There are 19 residues in the CDR3. After removal of 2 bases from V and 2 bases from J, the junction contained 15 bases not matched to a gene. The CDR3 DNA reads as TGTGCCAGCAGCTTTTCCGGGACAGGATTAACAAGAGCTGGAAACACCATATATTTT. It codes for CASSFSGTGLTRAGNTIYF. Full variable domain (outside the CDR3, taken from reference TRBV5-6 and TRBJ1-3): DAGVTQSPTHLIKTRGQQVTLRCSPKSGHDTVSWYQQALGQGPQFIFQYYEEEERQRGNFPDRFSGHQFPNYSSELNVNALLLGDSALYLCASSFSGTGLTRAGNTIYFGEGSWLTVV.

This clone has more than one count but fewer than ten. The J gene is TRBJ2-7, the V gene TRBV6-1; perhaps TRBD1 as D (6 bases). Germline V gives CDR1 MNHNS, CDR2 SASEGT. The CDR3 has 14 residues. The V gene lost 7 bases and the J gene lost 0 bases, with 13 bases spanning the gap. The CDR3 DNA sequence: TGTGCCAGCAAAGGACAGCAATCCTCCTACGAGCAGTACTTC. It specifies CASKGQQSSYEQYF.

The J gene is TRBJ2-1, the V gene TRBV6-4; possibly TRBD2 for D (5 bases). CDR3 length: 12 amino acids. Trimming left V 6 bases short and J 9 bases short, with 12 bases between. CDR1 is MRHNA and CDR2 is SNTAGT in the germline V gene. CDR3 protein: CASSRRGVEQFF. The DNA for the CDR3 is TGTGCCAGCAGCCGACGGGGTGTTGAGCAGTTCTTC.

On this clone: The same CDR3 also results from other DNA sequences found in this sample. The chain has TRBV11-2 and TRBJ2-7; 10 bases match TRBD1. V was clipped by 6 bases and J by 1 base; unmatched bases: 3. CDR1 and CDR2 (germline): SGHAT, FQNNGV. This CDR3 comprises 14 residues. CDR3 protein: CASSRGQGSYEQYF. The CDR3 nucleotides read TGTGCCAGCAGTCGGGGACAGGGGTCCTACGAGCAGTACTTC. The variable domain in full, completed from reference TRBV11-2 and TRBJ2-7, reads EAGVAQSPRYKIIEKRQSVAFWCNPISGHATLYWYQQILGQGPKLLIQFQNNGVVDDSQLPKDRFSAERLKGVDSTLKIQPAKLEDSAVYLCASSRGQGSYEQYFGPGTRLTVT.

This clone was counted only a few times. The chain couples TRBV6-4 to TRBJ2-1, with 7 bases lining up with TRBD1. Germline values: CDR1 MRHNA, CDR2 SNTAGT. The CDR3 covers 14 residues. Trimming cost V 5 bases and J 3 bases; bases outside gene matches: 4. CDR3 DNA sequence: TGTGCCAGCAGTACCGGGACAGACTACAATGAGCAGTTCTTC. It is translated as CASSTGTDYNEQFF.

Worth noting for this clone: The junction departs from the called germline gene at one end, perhaps through a read error. The gene calls are TRBV6-5 and TRBJ2-5; 7 positions match TRBD1. Per germline, CDR1 MNHEY and CDR2 SVGAGI. The length of the CDR3 is 12 residues. As DNA, the CDR3 is TGTGCCAGCAGTTACTCACAGGGGACCCAATACTTC. Protein sequence: CASSYSQGTQYF.

The chain uses TRBV11-3 and TRBJ2-2; no clear D. This CDR3 has 14 residues. V gave up 0 bases and J gave up 9 bases, with 11 bases separating them. CDR1 and CDR2 (germline): SGHNT, YENEEA. CDR3 protein: CASSLDTDRWELFF. The CDR3 bases are TGTGCCAGCAGCTTAGATACCGATCGGTGGGAGCTGTTTTTT.

The J gene is TRBJ2-7, the V gene TRBV10-3; the D gene is possibly TRBD1 (6 bases). The germline V and J ends were trimmed by 2 bases and 1 base, with 9 bases remaining between them. Germline assignment: CDR1 ENHRY and CDR2 SYGVKD. The length of the CDR3 is 14 residues. The CDR3 DNA sequence: TGTGCCATCAGTGAGAAGGGGGATTCCTACGAGCAGTACTTC. This codes for CAISEKGDSYEQYF.

The chain joins TRBV4-3 to TRBJ1-2; D is ambiguous. Germline V CDR1 and CDR2: LGHNA, YSLEER. The CDR3 extends over 15 amino acids. V was cut by 1 base and J by 4 bases, with 13 bases left in between. The CDR3 region is CASSQVGSGSYGYTF. CDR3 in DNA: TGCGCCAGCAGCCAAGTGGGATCGGGGTCCTATGGCTACACCTTC.

V is TRBV29-1 and J is TRBJ2-3, with a possible D match to TRBD2 (5 bases). This CDR3 has 13 residues. From germline, CDR1 is SQVTM and CDR2 ANQGSEA. The ends were cut back, 6 bases at V and 3 bases at J, with 13 bases in the middle. The CDR3 region is CSVSSGITDTQYF. The CDR3 bases are TGCAGCGTCAGTTCGGGGATTACAGATACGCAGTATTTT.